The 22 T cell receptor beta chains in this list originate from one sample, sequenced in a study of PD-1 blockade in classical Hodgkin lymphoma. TCRdb's table, derived via immunoSEQ multiplex PCR, lists solely in-frame clones and lacks some. The sample yields over 35,000 clones, about 82% seen once. Every one of the patients relapsed after autologous stem cell transplantation (brentuximab vedotin exposure was variable). The sample here was peripheral blood mononuclear cells (PBMCs), taken at baseline. These receptors were taken from a human donor with classical Hodgkin lymphoma.

The genes are TRBV5-1 and TRBJ2-3; TRBD1 matches 7 bases. CDR3 length equals 13 residues. The V gene end was trimmed by 6 bases and the J gene end by 4 bases; junction bases not matched to a gene: 5. Germline CDR1 SGHRS, CDR2 YFSETQ. The CDR3 sequence is CASTRQGADTQYF. In DNA form, the CDR3 reads TGCGCCAGCACCCGACAGGGCGCAGATACGCAGTATTTT.

The chain employs TRBV7-8 and TRBJ2-3; weak D call: TRBD1 (6 bases). From germline, CDR1 is SGHVS and CDR2 FQNEAQ. V was cut by 5 bases and J by 0 bases, with 9 bases left in between. The CDR3 loop spans 14 amino acids. In DNA form, the CDR3 reads TGTGCCAGCAGCCGGACAGAAAGCACAGATACGCAGTATTTT. Translation: CASSRTESTDTQYF.

V gene TRBV11-2 combines with J gene TRBJ1-4; 9 nucleotides align to TRBD1. CDR3 length: 16 residues. The J segment lost 2 bases and the V segment lost 5 bases, leaving 6 bases of the junction unmatched. Germline assignment: CDR1 SGHAT and CDR2 FQNNGV. CDR3 nucleotide sequence: TGTGCCAGCAGCGAAGGACAGGGGTTCACTAATGAAAAACTGTTTTTT. The encoded protein is CASSEGQGFTNEKLFF.

The rearrangement uses TRBV6-6 and TRBJ2-1; 10 bases line up with TRBD1. CDR1 MNHNY and CDR2 SVGAGI come from the germline V gene (reference sequence). The CDR3 length is 14 residues. V lost 7 bases, J lost 4 bases, and 4 bases stayed unmatched. The CDR3 loop is CASMTGQGYNEQFF. For the CDR3, the DNA is TGTGCCAGCATGACGGGACAGGGGTACAATGAGCAGTTCTTC.

This chain connects TRBV9 to TRBJ1-2, with 11 bases aligning to TRBD1. The germline V gene encodes CDR1 SGDLS and CDR2 YYNGEE. This CDR3 spans 17 amino acids. J lost 2 bases, V lost 3 bases, and 9 bases had no gene match. CDR3 DNA sequence: TGTGCCAGCAGCGCAGTGGACAGGGGGCGCCCCAACTATGGCTACACCTTC. Protein: CASSAVDRGRPNYGYTF.

The chain joins TRBV6-5 to TRBJ2-5; D remains unclear. The V end was cut by 2 bases, the J end by 0 bases, with 7 bases between. Germline CDR1 is MNHEY and CDR2 is SVGAGI. The CDR3 loop spans 14 amino acids. CDR3 coding DNA: TGTGCCAGCAGTTACGGTGGGGACCAAGAGACCCAGTACTTC. Translated: CASSYGGDQETQYF.

The rearrangement uses TRBV6-1 and TRBJ2-1; 7 nucleotides match TRBD2. The length of the CDR3 is 15 residues. CDR1 is MNHNS, CDR2 SASEGT, per germline. With V trimmed by 7 bases and J by 14 bases, 20 bases remained unmatched. In DNA form, the CDR3 reads TGTGCCAGCACCTCCCTGGGGTCTAGCGGTATTTGGGAGTTCTTC. This translates into CASTSLGSSGIWEFF.

The chain combines TRBV4-3 with TRBJ2-5; 9 nucleotides line up with TRBD2. The CDR3 runs to 15 residues. The germline V gene has CDR1 LGHNA and CDR2 YSLEER. With 1 base clipped from V and 4 bases from J, the junction kept 4 bases outside the gene matches. CDR3 sequence reads: CASSQGALAGETQYF. The CDR3 nucleotides read TGCGCCAGCAGCCAAGGAGCACTAGCGGGAGAGACCCAGTACTTC.

The chain uses TRBV6-5 and TRBJ2-7; D possibly corresponds to TRBD2 (6 bases). Germline V CDR1 and CDR2: MNHEY, SVGAGI. The CDR3 consists of 11 residues. Trimming removed 6 bases from V and 7 bases from J, with 10 bases in between. In nucleotides, the CDR3 is TGTGCCAGCAGGCGGACTATTGAGCAGTACTTC. It encodes CASRRTIEQYF.

This clone was recorded only once. This chain connects TRBV2 to TRBJ1-6, with 9 bases matching TRBD1. CDR3 size: 18 residues. Germline CDR1 and CDR2: SNHLY and FYNNEI. After removal of 3 bases from V and 7 bases from J, the junction contained 13 bases not matched to a gene. DNA for the CDR3: TGTGCCAGCAGTGAGTCGGACAGGGGACATGTGGAAAATTCACCCCTCCACTTT. It translates to CASSESDRGHVENSPLHF. Full variable domain (outside the CDR3, taken from reference TRBV2 and TRBJ1-6): EPEVTQTPSHQVTQMGQEVILRCVPISNHLYFYWYRQILGQKVEFLVSFYNNEISEKSEIFDDQFSVERPDGSNFTLKIRSTKLEDSAMYFCASSESDRGHVENSPLHFGNGTRLTVT.

This clone was seen just once. The genes are TRBV10-3 and TRBJ2-7; 9 bases align to TRBD1. The CDR3 runs to 13 residues. CDR1 ENHRY and CDR2 SYGVKD come from the germline V gene. The V gene end was trimmed by 9 bases and the J gene end by 2 bases; junction bases not matched to a gene: 5. The CDR3 is CAIARQGAYEQYF. The CDR3 DNA sequence: TGTGCCATTGCCCGACAGGGGGCCTACGAGCAGTACTTC.

V usage is TRBV5-4 and J usage is TRBJ1-1, with D unresolved. V shed 0 bases and J shed 0 bases, with 9 bases lying between them. The CDR3 length is 15 residues. The germline V gene has CDR1 SGHNT and CDR2 YYREEE (reference sequence). The CDR3 nucleotides read TGTGCCAGCAGCTTGGGGCAGCCCATGAACACTGAAGCTTTCTTT. This codes for CASSLGQPMNTEAFF.

In its sample, this clone was seen a few times. This chain connects TRBV28 to TRBJ2-7; TRBD1 aligns across 8 bases. Germline CDR1 and CDR2: MDHEN and SYDVKM. Unmatched junction bases numbered 13, after V lost 6 bases and J lost 0 bases. The CDR3 is made up of 17 amino acids. As DNA, the CDR3 is TGTGCCAGCAGGTTAGTGGCAGGGGGCTCCTACTCCTACGAGCAGTACTTC. Protein sequence: CASRLVAGGSYSYEQYF.

The J gene is TRBJ1-5, the V gene TRBV27; D call uncertain. The CDR3 length is 13 residues. V dropped 2 bases and J dropped 5 bases, with 7 bases sitting between them. Germline assignment: CDR1 MNHEY and CDR2 SMNVEV (reference sequence). The DNA of the CDR3 is TGTGCCAGCAGTTTAGGGAGAGATCAGCCCCAGCATTTT. Protein sequence: CASSLGRDQPQHF.

This chain uses TRBV10-3 with TRBJ2-5, with TRBD1 identical over 8 bases. Germline-derived CDR1 and CDR2 are ENHRY and SYGVKD. The CDR3 sequence is 13 residues long. The junction had 0 bases not matched to a gene; V was cut back by 2 bases and J by 4 bases. CDR3 DNA: TGTGCCATCAGTGAGGGACAGGGAGAGACCCAGTACTTC. It specifies CAISEGQGETQYF.

This clone is labeled as medium-sized (0.01 to 0.1%). The chain combines TRBV2 with TRBJ2-4, with D hard to call. Trimming shortened V by 1 base and J by 7 bases, and 17 bases separated the two germline ends. The CDR3 covers 16 residues. Per germline, CDR1 SNHLY and CDR2 FYNNEI. Here the CDR3 reads CASSEGQDLLRNIQYF. Written as DNA, the CDR3 is TGTGCCAGCAGTGAAGGCCAGGACCTCCTGAGGAACATTCAGTACTTC. Using reference TRBV2 and TRBJ2-4 for the parts outside the CDR3, the full variable domain is EPEVTQTPSHQVTQMGQEVILRCVPISNHLYFYWYRQILGQKVEFLVSFYNNEISEKSEIFDDQFSVERPDGSNFTLKIRSTKLEDSAMYFCASSEGQDLLRNIQYFGAGTRLSVL.

The rearrangement links TRBV7-2 to TRBJ2-7, with 8 bases aligning to TRBD2. The V gene's germline CDR1 is SGHTA and CDR2 FQGNSA. The CDR3 loop spans 16 amino acids. With 5 bases clipped from V and 2 bases from J, the junction kept 11 bases outside the gene matches. The DNA of the CDR3 is TGTGCCAGCAGCGAAACTAGCGGTCATGGGACCTACGAGCAGTACTTC. It encodes CASSETSGHGTYEQYF.

V and J are TRBV6-5 and TRBJ2-7, with D unresolved. The CDR3 is made up of 15 amino acids. The V gene's germline CDR1 is MNHEY and CDR2 SVGAGI. With 2 bases removed from V and 0 bases from J, the gap between germline ends came to 11 bases. DNA for the CDR3: TGTGCCAGCAGTTACCGGCCAGGTAGCTCCTACGAGCAGTACTTC. Its translation: CASSYRPGSSYEQYF.

This clone was seen only a few times. The rearrangement links TRBV19 to TRBJ1-3; D is unclear. The germline V and J ends were trimmed by 3 bases and 0 bases, with 9 bases remaining between them. CDR1 LNHDA and CDR2 SQIVND come from the germline V gene (reference sequence). The CDR3 loop spans 15 amino acids. The CDR3 bases are TGTGCCAGTAGTATCTCCGTCGGCTCTGGAAACACCATATATTTT. Translation: CASSISVGSGNTIYF.

The V call is TRBV4-1, the J call TRBJ1-1; possible D gene TRBD1, 5 bases. The CDR3 loop spans 11 amino acids. Per the germline V gene, CDR1 is MGHRA and CDR2 is YSYEKL. Trimming stripped 7 bases from V and 5 bases from J, with 8 bases between. The CDR3 DNA follows: TGCGCCAGCATGGGGGGTACTGAAGCTTTCTTT. Translating it yields CASMGGTEAFF.

V usage is TRBV6-5 and J usage is TRBJ2-7; 9 positions match TRBD1. There are 15 residues in the CDR3. Germline V gene lookup returns CDR1 MNHEY and CDR2 SVGAGI. The V and J ends lost 5 bases and 1 base, in that order; junction bases with no gene match: 6. In nucleotides, the CDR3 is TGTGCCAGCAGTCAGACAGGGGGGTCGTCCTACGAGCAGTACTTC. It is translated as CASSQTGGSSYEQYF.

The V call is TRBV29-1, the J call TRBJ2-3, with D uncertain. From germline, CDR1 is SQVTM and CDR2 ANQGSEA. This CDR3 has 14 residues. V dropped 2 bases and J dropped 2 bases, with 11 bases sitting between them. The CDR3 bases are TGCAGCGTTGAATCCGAGGCTTTCACAGATACGCAGTATTTT. The encoded protein is CSVESEAFTDTQYF.